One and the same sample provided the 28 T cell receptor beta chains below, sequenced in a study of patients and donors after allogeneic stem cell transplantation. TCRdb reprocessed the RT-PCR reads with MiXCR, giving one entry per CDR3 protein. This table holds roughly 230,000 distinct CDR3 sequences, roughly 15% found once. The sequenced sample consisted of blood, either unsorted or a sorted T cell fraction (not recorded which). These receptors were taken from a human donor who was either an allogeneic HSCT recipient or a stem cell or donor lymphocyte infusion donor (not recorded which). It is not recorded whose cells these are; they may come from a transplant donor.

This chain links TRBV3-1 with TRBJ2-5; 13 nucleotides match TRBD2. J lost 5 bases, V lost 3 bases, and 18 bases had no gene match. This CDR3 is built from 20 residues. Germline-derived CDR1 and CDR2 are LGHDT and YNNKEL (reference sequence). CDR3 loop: CASSHTGSGTSGNGPETQYF. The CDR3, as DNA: TGTGCCAGCAGCCACACCGGATCCGGGACTAGCGGGAACGGTCCGGAGACCCAGTACTTC.

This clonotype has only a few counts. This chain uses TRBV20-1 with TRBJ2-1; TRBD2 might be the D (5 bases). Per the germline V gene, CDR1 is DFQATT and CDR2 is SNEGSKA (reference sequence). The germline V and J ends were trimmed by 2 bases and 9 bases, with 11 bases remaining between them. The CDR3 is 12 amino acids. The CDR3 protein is CSARTDRGEQFF. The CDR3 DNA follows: TGCAGTGCTAGAACGGACCGGGGTGAGCAGTTCTTC.

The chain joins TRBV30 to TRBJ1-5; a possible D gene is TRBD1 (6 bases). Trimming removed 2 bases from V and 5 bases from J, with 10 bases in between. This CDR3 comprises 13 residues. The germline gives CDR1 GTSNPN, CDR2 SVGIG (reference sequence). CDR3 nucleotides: TGTGCCTGGAGTATGGGGGCCGATCAGCCCCAGCATTTT. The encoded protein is CAWSMGADQPQHF.

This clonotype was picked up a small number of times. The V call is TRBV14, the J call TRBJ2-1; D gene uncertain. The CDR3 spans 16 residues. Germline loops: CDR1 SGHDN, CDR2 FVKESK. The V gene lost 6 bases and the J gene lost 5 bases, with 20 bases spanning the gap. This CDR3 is CASSPYLGNLNNEQFF. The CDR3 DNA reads TGTGCCAGCAGTCCCTACCTGGGTAACCTCAACAATGAGCAGTTCTTC.

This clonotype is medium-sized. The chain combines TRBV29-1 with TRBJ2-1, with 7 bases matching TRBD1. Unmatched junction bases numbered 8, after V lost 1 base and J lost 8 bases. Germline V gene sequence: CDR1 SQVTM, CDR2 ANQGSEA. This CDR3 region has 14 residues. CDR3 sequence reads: CSVEADRVFHEQFF. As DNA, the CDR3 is TGCAGCGTTGAAGCAGACAGGGTCTTCCATGAGCAGTTCTTC.

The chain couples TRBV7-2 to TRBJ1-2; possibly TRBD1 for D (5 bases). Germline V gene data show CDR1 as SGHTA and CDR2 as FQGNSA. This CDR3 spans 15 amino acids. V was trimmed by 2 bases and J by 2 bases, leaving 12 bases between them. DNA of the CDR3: TGTGCCAGCAGCTTACACCAGGGAGCAAACTATGGCTACACCTTC. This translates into CASSLHQGANYGYTF. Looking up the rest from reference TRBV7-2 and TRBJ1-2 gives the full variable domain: GAGVSQSPSNKVTEKGKDVELRCDPISGHTALYWYRQSLGQGLEFLIYFQGNSAPDKSGLPSDRFSAERTGGSVSTLTIQRTQQEDSAVYLCASSLHQGANYGYTFGSGTRLTVV.

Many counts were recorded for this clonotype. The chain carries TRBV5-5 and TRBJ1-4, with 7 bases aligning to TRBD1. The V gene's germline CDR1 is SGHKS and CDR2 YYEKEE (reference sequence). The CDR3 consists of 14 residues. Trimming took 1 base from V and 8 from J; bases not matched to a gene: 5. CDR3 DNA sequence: TGTGCCAGCAGCTTGCAACAGGGGAGCGAAAAACTGTTTTTT. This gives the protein CASSLQQGSEKLFF.

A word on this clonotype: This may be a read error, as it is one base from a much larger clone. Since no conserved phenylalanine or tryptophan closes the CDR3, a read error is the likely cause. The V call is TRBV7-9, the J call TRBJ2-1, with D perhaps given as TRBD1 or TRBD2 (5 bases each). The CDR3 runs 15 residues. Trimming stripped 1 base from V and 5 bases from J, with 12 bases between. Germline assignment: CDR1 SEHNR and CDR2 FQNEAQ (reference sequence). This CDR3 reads CASSLGAGTNNEQFI. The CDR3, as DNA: TGTGCCAGCAGCTTAGGCGCAGGGACCAACAATGAGCAGTTCATC.

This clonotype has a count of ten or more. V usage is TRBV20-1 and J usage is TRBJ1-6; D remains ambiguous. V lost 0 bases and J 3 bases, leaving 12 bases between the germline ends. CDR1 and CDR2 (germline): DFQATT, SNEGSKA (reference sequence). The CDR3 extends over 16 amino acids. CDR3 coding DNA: TGCAGTGCTAGAGAGGGGAACGGCTTCTATAATTCACCCCTCCACTTT. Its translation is CSAREGNGFYNSPLHF.

CDR3 in DNA: TGTGCCAGCAGTGATCGTATAGGGAGGATCGGCTATGGCTACACCTTC. Amino acids: CASSDRIGRIGYGYTF. The rearrangement joins TRBV2 to TRBJ1-2; D uncertain. This CDR3 has 16 amino acids. V was pared by 3 bases and J by 4 bases, with 18 bases between. Germline V gene lookup returns CDR1 SNHLY and CDR2 FYNNEI.

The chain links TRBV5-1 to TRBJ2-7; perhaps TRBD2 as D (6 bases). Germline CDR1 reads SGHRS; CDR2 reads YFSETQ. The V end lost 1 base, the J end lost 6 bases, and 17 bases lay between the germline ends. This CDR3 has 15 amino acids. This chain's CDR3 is CASSLNGGVNGEQYF. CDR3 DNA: TGCGCCAGCAGCTTGAATGGAGGGGTGAACGGCGAGCAGTACTTC.

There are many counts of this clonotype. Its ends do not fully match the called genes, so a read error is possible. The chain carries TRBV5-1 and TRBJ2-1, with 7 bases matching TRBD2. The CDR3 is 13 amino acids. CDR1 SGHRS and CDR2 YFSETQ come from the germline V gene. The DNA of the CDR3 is TGTGCCAGCAGCTTGGTCGGGGGGAATGAGCAGTTCTTC. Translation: CASSLVGGNEQFF.

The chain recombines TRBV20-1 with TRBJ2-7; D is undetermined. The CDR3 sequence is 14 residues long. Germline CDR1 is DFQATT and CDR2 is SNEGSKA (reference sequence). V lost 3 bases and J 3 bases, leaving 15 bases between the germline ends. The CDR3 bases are TGCAGTGCTAGGAAACTTACAGAGCTCTACGAGCAGTACTTC. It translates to CSARKLTELYEQYF.

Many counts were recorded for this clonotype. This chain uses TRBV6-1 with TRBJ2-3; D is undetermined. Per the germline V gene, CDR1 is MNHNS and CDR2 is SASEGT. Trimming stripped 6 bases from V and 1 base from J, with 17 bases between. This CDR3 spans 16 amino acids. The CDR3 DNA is TGTGCCAGCAGGCTTACGAGTTACGGAGGCACAGATACGCAGTATTTT. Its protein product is CASRLTSYGGTDTQYF.

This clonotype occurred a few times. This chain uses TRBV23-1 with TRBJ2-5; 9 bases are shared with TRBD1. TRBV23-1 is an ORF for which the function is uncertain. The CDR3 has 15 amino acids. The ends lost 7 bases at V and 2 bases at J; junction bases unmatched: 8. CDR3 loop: CASKPIQGAQETQYF. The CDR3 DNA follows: TGCGCCAGCAAACCTATACAGGGGGCTCAAGAGACCCAGTACTTC.

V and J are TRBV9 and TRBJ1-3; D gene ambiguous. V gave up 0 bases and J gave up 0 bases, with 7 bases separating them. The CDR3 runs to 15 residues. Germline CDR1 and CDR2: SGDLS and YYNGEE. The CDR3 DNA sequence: TGTGCCAGCAGCGTAGCAGTTAGCTCTGGAAACACCATATATTTT. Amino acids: CASSVAVSSGNTIYF. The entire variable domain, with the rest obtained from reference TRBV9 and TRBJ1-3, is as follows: DSGVTQTPKHLITATGQRVTLRCSPRSGDLSVYWYQQSLDQGLQFLIQYYNGEERAKGNILERFSAQQFPDLHSELNLSSLELGDSALYFCASSVAVSSGNTIYFGEGSWLTVV.

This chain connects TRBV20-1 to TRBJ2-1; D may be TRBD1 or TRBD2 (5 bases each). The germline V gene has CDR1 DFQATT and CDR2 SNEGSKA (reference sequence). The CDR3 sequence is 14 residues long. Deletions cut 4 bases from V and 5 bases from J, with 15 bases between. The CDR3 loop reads CSATGIRGHNEQFF. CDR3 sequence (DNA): TGCAGTGCTACGGGAATAAGGGGTCACAATGAGCAGTTCTTC.

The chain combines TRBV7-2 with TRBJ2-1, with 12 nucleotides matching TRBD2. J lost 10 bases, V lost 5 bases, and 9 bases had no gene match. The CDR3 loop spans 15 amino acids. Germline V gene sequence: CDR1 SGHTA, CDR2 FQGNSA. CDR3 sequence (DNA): TGTGCCAGCAGCCGCGCTAGCGGGAGGGAGGGGGAGCAGTTCTTC. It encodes CASSRASGREGEQFF. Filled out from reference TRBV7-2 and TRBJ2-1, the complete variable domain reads GAGVSQSPSNKVTEKGKDVELRCDPISGHTALYWYRQSLGQGLEFLIYFQGNSAPDKSGLPSDRFSAERTGGSVSTLTIQRTQQEDSAVYLCASSRASGREGEQFFGPGTRLTVL.

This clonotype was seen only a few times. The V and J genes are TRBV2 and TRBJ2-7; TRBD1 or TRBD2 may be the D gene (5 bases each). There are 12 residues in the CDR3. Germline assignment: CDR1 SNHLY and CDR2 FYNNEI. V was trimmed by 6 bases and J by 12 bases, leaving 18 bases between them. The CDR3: CASRRDVDPPYF. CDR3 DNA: TGTGCCAGCAGAAGGGACGTTGACCCTCCGTACTTC.

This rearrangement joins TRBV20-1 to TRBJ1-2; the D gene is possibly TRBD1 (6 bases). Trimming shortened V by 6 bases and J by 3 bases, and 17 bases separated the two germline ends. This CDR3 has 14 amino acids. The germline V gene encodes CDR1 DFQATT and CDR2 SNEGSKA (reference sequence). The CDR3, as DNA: TGCAGTGCGGACCCGGGCAGGGGTGACTATGGCTACACCTTC. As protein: CSADPGRGDYGYTF.

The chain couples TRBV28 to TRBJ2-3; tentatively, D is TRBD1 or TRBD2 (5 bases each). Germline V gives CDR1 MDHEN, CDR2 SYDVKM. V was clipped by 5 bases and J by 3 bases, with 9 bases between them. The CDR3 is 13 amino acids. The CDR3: CASSLWGTDTQYF. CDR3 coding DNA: TGTGCCAGCAGTCTTTGGGGGACAGATACGCAGTATTTT.

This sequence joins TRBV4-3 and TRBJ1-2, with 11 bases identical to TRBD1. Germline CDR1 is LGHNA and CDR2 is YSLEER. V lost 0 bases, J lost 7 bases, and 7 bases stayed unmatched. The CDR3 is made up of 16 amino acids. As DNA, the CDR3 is TGCGCCAGCAGCCAAGAATGGGGGACAGGGGGTTTTGGCTACACCTTC. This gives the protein CASSQEWGTGGFGYTF.

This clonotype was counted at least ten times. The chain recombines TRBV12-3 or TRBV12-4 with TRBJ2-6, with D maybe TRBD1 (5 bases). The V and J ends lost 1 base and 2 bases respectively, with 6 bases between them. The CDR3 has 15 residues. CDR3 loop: CASSLGGAGANVLTF. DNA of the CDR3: TGTGCCAGCAGTTTAGGGGGCGCTGGGGCCAACGTCCTGACTTTC.

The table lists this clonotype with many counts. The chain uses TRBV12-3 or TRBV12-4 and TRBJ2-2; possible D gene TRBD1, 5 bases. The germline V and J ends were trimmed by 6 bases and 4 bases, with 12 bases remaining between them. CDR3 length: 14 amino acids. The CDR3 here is CASSLTDSTGELFF. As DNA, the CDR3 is TGTGCCAGCAGCCTGACAGATTCCACCGGGGAGCTGTTTTTT.

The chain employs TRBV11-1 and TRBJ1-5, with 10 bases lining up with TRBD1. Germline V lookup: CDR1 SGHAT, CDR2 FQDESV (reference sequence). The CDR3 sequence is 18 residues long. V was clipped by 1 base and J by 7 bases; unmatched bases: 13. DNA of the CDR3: TGTGCCAGCAGCTTAGGGACCCCCGGGACAGGGGTCAGGCAGCCCCAGCATTTT. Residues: CASSLGTPGTGVRQPQHF.

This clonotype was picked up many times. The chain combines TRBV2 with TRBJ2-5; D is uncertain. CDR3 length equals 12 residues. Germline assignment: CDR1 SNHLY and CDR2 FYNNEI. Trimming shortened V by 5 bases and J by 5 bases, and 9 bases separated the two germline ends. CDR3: CASSWSRETQYF. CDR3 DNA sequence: TGTGCCAGCAGTTGGAGTAGGGAGACCCAGTACTTC.

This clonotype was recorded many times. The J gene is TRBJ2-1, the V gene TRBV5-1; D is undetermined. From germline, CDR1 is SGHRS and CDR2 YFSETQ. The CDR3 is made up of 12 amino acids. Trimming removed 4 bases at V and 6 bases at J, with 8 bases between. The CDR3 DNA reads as TGCGCCAGCAGCCCGGACGGCAATGAGCAGTTCTTC. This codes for CASSPDGNEQFF.

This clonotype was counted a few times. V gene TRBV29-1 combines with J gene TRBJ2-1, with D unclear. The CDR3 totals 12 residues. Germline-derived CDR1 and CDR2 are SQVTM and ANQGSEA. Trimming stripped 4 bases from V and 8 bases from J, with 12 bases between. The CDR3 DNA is TGCAGCGTTGGACGTAACCGCGATGAGCAGTTCTTC. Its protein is CSVGRNRDEQFF.